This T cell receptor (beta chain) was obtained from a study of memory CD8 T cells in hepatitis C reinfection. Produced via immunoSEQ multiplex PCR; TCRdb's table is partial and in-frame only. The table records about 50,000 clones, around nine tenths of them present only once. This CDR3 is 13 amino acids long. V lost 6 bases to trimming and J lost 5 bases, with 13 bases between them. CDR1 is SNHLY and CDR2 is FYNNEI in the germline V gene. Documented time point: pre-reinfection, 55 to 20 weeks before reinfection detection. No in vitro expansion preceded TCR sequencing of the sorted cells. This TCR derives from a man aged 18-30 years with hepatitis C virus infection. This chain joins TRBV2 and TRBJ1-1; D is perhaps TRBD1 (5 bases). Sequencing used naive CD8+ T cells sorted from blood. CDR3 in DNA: TGTGCCAGCAGACACGGACCAGGGACTGAAGCTTTCTTT. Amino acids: CASRHGPGTEAFF.